These T cell receptor beta chains were read from a single sample in a study of T cell changes during pregnancy in multiple sclerosis. Sequencing used immunoSEQ multiplex PCR; TCRdb keeps in-frame clones, though not all of them. This sample has 25,000 to 35,000 clones, with around 90% found just once. Sequencing was performed on CD4+ T cells from peripheral blood mononuclear cells, taken in the third trimester of pregnancy. The receptors shown here come from a female donor in good health, enrolled as a control in a pregnancy study. Each CDR3 is given with its conserved first and last residue. A D gene is named only where the DNA matches it firmly. Size tells how often a clone was seen (once, few, many) or the class of an expanded clone, and some rows leave it out.

V	length	size	J	D	DNA	CDR3
TRBV11-2	17	NA	TRBJ2-2	TRBD1	TGTGCCAGCAGCTCGAGAGGACAGGGGGTGTACACCGGGGAGCTGTTTTTT	CASSSRGQGVYTGELFF
TRBV4-1	17	once	TRBJ2-1	TRBD2	TGCGCCAGCAGCCAAGTCGACATGGGACTAGCCTACAATGAGCAGTTCTTC	CASSQVDMGLAYNEQFF
TRBV21-1	19	once	TRBJ1-6	NA	TGTGCCAGCAGCAAGACAGGGCGAGGCACTTGGTCCTATAATTCACCCCTCCACTTT	CASSKTGRGTWSYNSPLHF
TRBV29-1	12	few	TRBJ1-2	NA	TGCAGCGTTGACTCCAGGCTCTATGGCTACACCTTC	CSVDSRLYGYTF
TRBV29-1	12	NA	TRBJ2-3	TRBD1	TGCAGCGTGGGACAGGGCCCAGATACGCAGTATTTT	CSVGQGPDTQYF
TRBV9	17	NA	TRBJ2-2	NA	TGTGCCAGCAGCGTATCACGGGGGAGCGTCGGCACCGGGGAGCTGTTTTTT	CASSVSRGSVGTGELFF
TRBV19	15	once	TRBJ2-5	NA	TGTGCCAGTAGCCCGAGCAGGGGCTCGGGGGAGACCCAGTACTTC	CASSPSRGSGETQYF
TRBV12-5	15	NA	TRBJ1-1	NA	TGTGCTAGTGGCCCGGCAGGACTCATGAACACTGAAGCTTTCTTT	CASGPAGLMNTEAFF
TRBV15	13	once	TRBJ2-1	NA	TGTGCCACCAGCAGAAACCCGGACAATGAGCAGTTCTTC	CATSRNPDNEQFF
TRBV5-8	15	NA	TRBJ2-3	NA	TGTGCCAGCAGCCGGTGGCGGGGCACCACAGATACGCAGTATTTT	CASSRWRGTTDTQYF
TRBV5-5	16	NA	TRBJ2-1	NA	TGTGCCAGCAGCTTGTACGCGGGGCTTACGGACAATGAGCAGTTCTTC	CASSLYAGLTDNEQFF
TRBV6-5	14	NA	TRBJ2-7	TRBD1	TGTGCCAGCAGTAGGCGGGACAGGGGAGGGGAGCAGTACTTC	CASSRRDRGGEQYF
TRBV9	16	NA	TRBJ2-5	NA	TGTGCCAGCAGCGTAGGTTCACGCTCGGGGTCGGAGACCCAGTACTTC	CASSVGSRSGSETQYF
TRBV7-9	12	NA	TRBJ1-5	NA	TGTGCCAGCAGCCCGCCGGGGCAGCCCCAGCATTTT	CASSPPGQPQHF
TRBV7-2	14	NA	TRBJ1-4	NA	TGTGCCAGCAGCTTCGGGGGGGGCAATGAAAAACTGTTTTTT	CASSFGGGNEKLFF
TRBV18	17	NA	TRBJ1-4	TRBD1	TGTGCCAGCTCGTTGGACAGGGGGCCGACCAGAGGAGGGAAACTGTTTTTT	CASSLDRGPTRGGKLFF
TRBV28	14	NA	TRBJ1-1	NA	TGTGCCAGCAGTCCCGGGGGGGTAAGGACTGAAGCTTTCTTT	CASSPGGVRTEAFF
TRBV5-1	16	NA	TRBJ2-5	TRBD2	TGCGCCAGCAGCTTGGGGGGACTAGCGGTTAGAGAGACCCAGTACTTC	CASSLGGLAVRETQYF
TRBV6-5	13	NA	TRBJ2-7	NA	TGTGCCAGCAGTTACGGCTCTCGGGGGGAGCAGTACTTC	CASSYGSRGEQYF
TRBV9	11	NA	TRBJ1-2	NA	TGTGCCAGCAACACGAACTATGGCTACACCTTC	CASNTNYGYTF
TRBV6-5	14	NA	TRBJ1-4	TRBD1	TGTGCCAGCAGCAGGGACAGGGTGCGTGAAAAACTGTTTTTT	CASSRDRVREKLFF
TRBV18	13	NA	TRBJ1-1	NA	TGTGCCAGCTCCCCCCTGTCGAACACTGAAGCTTTCTTT	CASSPLSNTEAFF
TRBV11-3	14	once	TRBJ1-1	TRBD1	TGTGCCAGCAGCAAACAGGGGGTGAACACTGAAGCTTTCTTT	CASSKQGVNTEAFF
TRBV29-1	13	NA	TRBJ1-1	TRBD1	TGCAGCGTCGAAGGACAGGGGGCTACTGAAGCTTTCTTT	CSVEGQGATEAFF
TRBV10-2	15	NA	TRBJ2-5	NA	TGCGCCAGCAGTGAGTCGGCCCAGTACCAAGAGACCCAGTACTTC	CASSESAQYQETQYF
TRBV5-1	13	NA	TRBJ2-7	NA	TGCGCCAGCAGCTTGGACGGCGGGGCCGAGCAGTACTTC	CASSLDGGAEQYF
TRBV9	15	NA	TRBJ2-7	NA	TGTGCCAGCAGCGAGGGGGTAGTAGGATCCTACGAGCAGTACTTC	CASSEGVVGSYEQYF
TRBV7-6	15	NA	TRBJ1-2	NA	TGTGCCAGCAGCCCCCAGGAGGGATTAGACTATGGCTACACCTTC	CASSPQEGLDYGYTF
TRBV6-5	15	NA	TRBJ1-1	TRBD1	TGTGCCAGCAGCCCCGACAGGGGTGGGGACACTGAAGCTTTCTTT	CASSPDRGGDTEAFF
TRBV11-3	13	NA	TRBJ2-5	NA	TGTGCCAGCAGTCCAGGGTCTGGAGAGACCCAGTACTTC	CASSPGSGETQYF
TRBV6-5	14	NA	TRBJ2-7	TRBD1	TGTGCCAGCAGTTCGTTGGGACAGAGCTACGAGCAGTACTTC	CASSSLGQSYEQYF
TRBV30	16	NA	TRBJ1-4	TRBD1	TGTGCCTGGAGTGAGGGGGCGGGTGCAACTAATGAAAAACTGTTTTTT	CAWSEGAGATNEKLFF
TRBV5-1	15	NA	TRBJ2-1	NA	TGCGCCAGCAGCTCGGACATCTTCCCTTACAATGAGCAGTTCTTC	CASSSDIFPYNEQFF
TRBV6-1	14	NA	TRBJ2-7	TRBD1	TGTGCCAGCAGTGACGTCGGGACAGGAAAGGAGCAGTACTTC	CASSDVGTGKEQYF
TRBV7-2	15	NA	TRBJ1-1	NA	TGTGCCAGCAGGCCAAGGACAGTTGGCAACACTGAAGCTTTCTTT	CASRPRTVGNTEAFF
TRBV7-2	17	few	TRBJ2-3	TRBD1	TGTGCCAGCAGCCAACGATCCGGGACAGGGTACACAGATACGCAGTATTTT	CASSQRSGTGYTDTQYF
TRBV4-1	14	NA	TRBJ1-2	TRBD1	TGCGCCAGCAGCCACCTGACAGGGGGCGATGGCTACACCTTC	CASSHLTGGDGYTF
TRBV7-8	13	NA	TRBJ2-2	NA	TGTGCCAGCAGGCGGGGTGAACACGGGGAGCTGTTTTTT	CASRRGEHGELFF
TRBV19	15	NA	TRBJ1-4	NA	TGTGCCAGTAGTATAGGAAGGACACAGGATGAAAAACTGTTTTTT	CASSIGRTQDEKLFF
TRBV9	14	NA	TRBJ2-2	NA	TGTGCCAGCAGCGTAAGAGGGTTGGCCGGGGAGCTGTTTTTT	CASSVRGLAGELFF
TRBV30	14	NA	TRBJ1-5	TRBD1	TGTGCCTACGCCGAACAGGGGCGGAATCAGCCCCAGCATTTT	CAYAEQGRNQPQHF
TRBV25-1	14	NA	TRBJ1-1	NA	TGTGCCAGCAGCGGGGTGGGGAGGAACACTGAAGCTTTCTTT	CASSGVGRNTEAFF
TRBV13	13	NA	TRBJ2-3	NA	TGTGCCAGCAGCTACCCTGAGACTGATACGCAGTATTTT	CASSYPETDTQYF
TRBV18	16	NA	TRBJ2-1	TRBD2	TGTGCCAGCTCACCTATAGCGGGAGTCCTGTCCTATGAGCAGTTCTTC	CASSPIAGVLSYEQFF
TRBV7-6	13	NA	TRBJ2-2	NA	TGTGCCAGCAGCGCACAGAACACCGGGGAGCTGTTTTTT	CASSAQNTGELFF